What follows is one T cell receptor (beta chain) and its context. This entry is derived from a study of Graves' ophthalmopathy and Graves' hyperthyroidism. Trimming cost V 5 bases and J 2 bases, with 14 bases left between them. Germline CDR1 SQVTM, CDR2 ANQGSEA. This CDR3 region has 14 residues. No progression to ophthalmopathy over 18 months defined stable hyperthyroidism. Ages of hyperthyroidism patients ran from 18 to 65, and their diagnoses were new, under 2 months' duration. Researchers turned away patients with other autoimmune diseases, uncontrolled infections, pregnancy or lactation. PBMCs had their origin in fresh peripheral blood (more than 9.5 ml). Scientists amplified the TCR beta CDR3 regions from RNA transcripts. Scientists carried out first-round RT-PCR using HTBI primers and then a second-round multiplex PCR. In TCRdb, the multiplex PCR reads were re-called with MiXCR into one record per CDR3 protein. The table records hundreds of thousands of distinct CDR3 sequences, about a fifth of them present only once.

Sequenced material: peripheral blood. The J gene is TRBJ2-3, the V gene TRBV29-1; D may be TRBD2 (5 bases). The sequence derives from a woman between 18 and 30 years old with stable Graves' hyperthyroidism. Some clones in this sample may be carry-over from other donors' samples. CDR3 sequence (DNA): TGCAGCGTTAAACTAGGTCCCAACACAGATACGCAGTATTTT. Residues: CSVKLGPNTDTQYF.